The present TCR beta chain was sequenced within a study of OX40 agonist ivuxolimab in advanced cancers. V lost 6 bases to trimming and J lost 4 bases, with 7 bases between them. The CDR3 covers 12 residues. CDR1 is LNHDA, CDR2 SQIVND, per germline (reference sequence). TCRdb keeps only in-frame clones here, not all; method: immunoSEQ multiplex PCR. The sample records about 55,000 clones, about 90% being singletons. The chain joins TRBV19 to TRBJ2-1; weak D call: TRBD2 (6 bases). The specimen comprised CD4+ or CD8+ T cells sorted from blood, sampled in a trial of the OX40 agonist ivuxolimab. This clonotype was sampled from an adult with an advanced solid tumor such as melanoma, head and neck, liver or kidney cancer. The CDR3 loop reads CASSGSYNEQFF. The CDR3, as DNA: TGTGCCAGTAGCGGGAGTTACAATGAGCAGTTCTTC.